This passage covers 17 T cell receptor beta chains from one sample sequenced in a study of blood T cell repertoires in COVID-19. Only in-frame clones appear in the TCRdb table, and some are missing; sequencing was by immunoSEQ multiplex PCR. Among tens of thousands of clones listed, more than 80% were seen once. Sequencing used peripheral blood. These TCRs come from a woman aged 80 or older with acute or convalescent COVID-19.

V is TRBV10-3 and J is TRBJ2-3; possibly TRBD2 for D (6 bases). The V gene's germline CDR1 is ENHRY and CDR2 SYGVKD. There are 15 residues in the CDR3. V was cut by 3 bases and J by 4 bases, with 14 bases left in between. The CDR3 protein is CAISENRGRPDTQYF. The CDR3 coding sequence is TGTGCCATCAGTGAAAACCGGGGGAGGCCAGATACGCAGTATTTT.

The V gene is TRBV28, the J gene TRBJ1-4; TRBD1 agrees at 9 bases. Germline lookup yields CDR1 MDHEN and CDR2 SYDVKM. V trimming: 4 bases; J trimming: 3 bases; junction bases outside the gene matches: 3. This CDR3 has 15 amino acids. In nucleotides, the CDR3 is TGTGCCAGCAGTTGGGGGGACAGGGCTAATGAAAAACTGTTTTTT. It translates to CASSWGDRANEKLFF. Drawing the rest from reference TRBV28 and TRBJ1-4, the complete variable domain is DVKVTQSSRYLVKRTGEKVFLECVQDMDHENMFWYRQDPGLGLRLIYFSYDVKMKEKGDIPEGYSVSREKKERFSLILESASTNQTSMYLCASSWGDRANEKLFFGSGTQLSVL.

V and J are TRBV28 and TRBJ2-5; TRBD2 aligns across 7 bases. This CDR3 is 15 amino acids long. CDR1 is MDHEN and CDR2 is SYDVKM in the germline V gene. The V and J ends lost 2 bases and 4 bases, in that order; junction bases with no gene match: 7. The CDR3 DNA is TGTGCCAGCAGTTTAGGGGGGGGACTGTTAGAGACCCAGTACTTC. Encoded protein: CASSLGGGLLETQYF. Full variable domain (missing parts from reference TRBV28 and TRBJ2-5): DVKVTQSSRYLVKRTGEKVFLECVQDMDHENMFWYRQDPGLGLRLIYFSYDVKMKEKGDIPEGYSVSREKKERFSLILESASTNQTSMYLCASSLGGGLLETQYFGPGTRLLVL.

V gene TRBV7-9 combines with J gene TRBJ1-1; D not certain. Germline V gene sequence: CDR1 SEHNR, CDR2 FQNEAQ (reference sequence). The CDR3 sequence is 14 residues long. V was cut by 7 bases and J by 1 base, with 13 bases left in between. CDR3 nucleotides: TGTGCCAGCAAAGAGAGCCTGTCGAACACTGAAGCTTTCTTT. It yields the protein CASKESLSNTEAFF.

The chain joins TRBV7-2 to TRBJ2-7; 8 nucleotides agree with TRBD2. CDR1 and CDR2 from the germline V gene are SGHTA and FQGNSA. This CDR3 comprises 13 residues. V lost 6 bases and J lost 2; bases outside the gene matches: 3. CDR3 nucleotides: TGTGCCAGCAGGATAGCGGGGACCTACGAGCAGTACTTC. Its protein is CASRIAGTYEQYF.

The gene calls are TRBV19 and TRBJ2-5; tentatively, D is TRBD2 (5 bases). Trimming took 6 bases from V and 6 from J, leaving 11 bases between them. The CDR3 has 12 amino acids. CDR1 LNHDA and CDR2 SQIVND come from the germline V gene (reference sequence). The CDR3 loop reads CASSGLRKTQYF. DNA of the CDR3: TGTGCCAGTAGCGGACTGAGAAAGACCCAGTACTTC. Using reference TRBV19 and TRBJ2-5 for the parts outside the CDR3, the full variable domain is DGGITQSPKYLFRKEGQNVTLSCEQNLNHDAMYWYRQDPGQGLRLIYYSQIVNDFQKGDIAEGYSVSREKKESFPLTVTSAQKNPTAFYLCASSGLRKTQYFGPGTRLLVL.

In this sample, this clone turned up a few times. The J gene is TRBJ1-6, the V gene TRBV28, with 10 positions matching TRBD1. Germline loops: CDR1 MDHEN, CDR2 SYDVKM. This CDR3 region has 18 residues. After removal of 6 bases from V and 10 bases from J, the junction contained 18 bases not matched to a gene. The CDR3 DNA sequence: TGTGCCAGCAGACTAAGGGACAGGGGCCCTCTGCGGGAATCACCCCTCCACTTT. Translating it yields CASRLRDRGPLRESPLHF. Looking up the rest from reference TRBV28 and TRBJ1-6 gives the full variable domain: DVKVTQSSRYLVKRTGEKVFLECVQDMDHENMFWYRQDPGLGLRLIYFSYDVKMKEKGDIPEGYSVSREKKERFSLILESASTNQTSMYLCASRLRDRGPLRESPLHFGNGTRLTVT.

V is TRBV12-5 and J is TRBJ2-2, with D perhaps TRBD1 (6 bases). V lost 1 base, J lost 5 bases, and 11 bases lay in between. The CDR3 totals 15 residues. Germline-derived CDR1 and CDR2 are LGHNT and FRNRAP. CDR3 loop: CASGLGLQGTGELFF. CDR3 in DNA: TGTGCTAGTGGTTTGGGATTACAGGGAACCGGGGAGCTGTTTTTT.

CDR3 coding DNA: TGTGCCACCAGTGAGAGCGGGACAGGACTTAGCAATCAGCCCCAGCATTTT. It specifies CATSESGTGLSNQPQHF. The V gene is TRBV24-1, the J gene TRBJ1-5, with 8 positions matching TRBD1. Looked up from germline, CDR1 is KGHDR and CDR2 is SFDVKD. With V trimmed by 4 bases and J by 0 bases, 7 bases remained unmatched. This CDR3 has 17 amino acids.

The chain combines TRBV6-5 with TRBJ2-2; TRBD2 matches 7 bases. This CDR3 region has 14 residues. The J segment lost 3 bases and the V segment lost 7 bases, leaving 5 bases of the junction unmatched. Germline CDR1 reads MNHEY; CDR2 reads SVGAGI. The CDR3 DNA sequence: TGTGCCAGCAAAGGGACTACCCACACCGGGGAGCTGTTTTTT. Its protein product is CASKGTTHTGELFF.

This clone was detected once. The chain recombines TRBV2 with TRBJ1-5; 10 nucleotides agree with TRBD1. Losses at the gene ends were 4 bases for V and 7 bases for J; bases not matched to a gene: 7. The CDR3 totals 15 residues. Germline lookup yields CDR1 SNHLY and CDR2 FYNNEI. The CDR3 sequence is CASSGQTGGGQPQHF. The DNA for the CDR3 is TGTGCCAGCAGTGGGCAGACAGGGGGCGGACAGCCCCAGCATTTT.

CDR3 coding DNA: TGCGCCAGCAGCACAGGGGCGCTGGAGACCCAGTACTTC. Its translation is CASSTGALETQYF. The V and J genes are TRBV5-1 and TRBJ2-5, with TRBD1 matching 7 bases. In germline, CDR1 is SGHRS, CDR2 YFSETQ. V was pared by 4 bases and J by 5 bases, with 5 bases of the junction left unmatched. The CDR3 loop spans 13 amino acids.

This clone was counted once. The gene calls are TRBV28 and TRBJ2-1, with TRBD2 matching over 8 bases. The CDR3 totals 16 residues. Trimming removed 5 bases from V and 9 bases from J; junction bases left unmatched: 15. Germline V gene data show CDR1 as MDHEN and CDR2 as SYDVKM. CDR3 amino acids: CASSPVYQRERGEQFF. In DNA form, the CDR3 reads TGTGCCAGCAGTCCCGTGTACCAGCGGGAGCGGGGTGAGCAGTTCTTC.

The rearrangement links TRBV11-2 to TRBJ2-1; TRBD1 matches 7 bases. CDR3 length equals 18 residues. With V trimmed by 0 bases and J by 0 bases, 8 bases remained unmatched. Germline V gives CDR1 SGHAT, CDR2 FQNNGV. The CDR3 spells CASSLERIGGPSYNEQFF. The CDR3 DNA reads as TGTGCCAGCAGCTTAGAGCGTATAGGGGGCCCCTCCTACAATGAGCAGTTCTTC.

This clone was counted between two and nine times. This chain joins TRBV5-1 and TRBJ2-7; 8 nucleotides align to TRBD1. The V gene's germline CDR1 is SGHRS and CDR2 YFSETQ. Trimming cost V 4 bases and J 2 bases; bases outside gene matches: 8. The CDR3 consists of 15 residues. CDR3 sequence reads: CASSPTGTGAYEQYF. The DNA for the CDR3 is TGCGCCAGCAGCCCAACCGGGACAGGAGCCTACGAGCAGTACTTC.

This clone was recorded at least ten times. The chain combines TRBV5-6 with TRBJ2-5; the D gene is possibly TRBD2 (7 bases). This CDR3 comprises 15 residues. V shed 4 bases and J shed 6 bases, with 19 bases lying between them. The germline gives CDR1 SGHDT, CDR2 YYEEEE. CDR3 DNA sequence: TGTGCCAGCAGCAGCATAGGGGGAGGGTATAAGACCCAGTACTTC. Translated, it gives CASSSIGGGYKTQYF. The full variable domain, its missing parts supplied by reference TRBV5-6 and TRBJ2-5, is DAGVTQSPTHLIKTRGQQVTLRCSPKSGHDTVSWYQQALGQGPQFIFQYYEEEERQRGNFPDRFSGHQFPNYSSELNVNALLLGDSALYLCASSSIGGGYKTQYFGPGTRLLVL.

In its sample, this clone was seen a few times. The V gene is TRBV5-4, the J gene TRBJ2-2; 10 bases line up with TRBD1. From germline, CDR1 is SGHNT and CDR2 YYREEE (reference sequence). J lost 7 bases, V lost 4 bases, and 13 bases had no gene match. The CDR3 sequence is 17 residues long. The DNA for the CDR3 is TGTGCCAGCAGCCCGGGTCCCGGGACAGGGGTGGGCGGGGAGCTGTTTTTT. It translates to CASSPGPGTGVGGELFF.